The clone carrying this TCR beta chain was seen more than once but under ten times. These data originate in a study of blood T cell repertoires in COVID-19. The wider study: Researchers got acute and convalescent COVID-19 samples from the United States, Italy and Spain. The analysed material was cDNA or gDNA that came from T cells, B-cell-depleted T cells, or PBMCs.

This CDR3 comprises 15 residues. The germline V gene encodes CDR1 MDHEN and CDR2 SYDVKM. V lost 4 bases to trimming and J lost 7 bases; unmatched junction nucleotides: 12. During active infection, Seattle patients enrolled and were then monitored through disease. Using immunoSEQ multiplex PCR, the repertoire was profiled, and TCRdb retains in-frame clones only, with some absent. This sample yields approximately 300,000 clones, of which under 85% are seen a single time; roughly 0.94% belongs to the top ten. The clonotype was recovered from a human donor with COVID-19, enrolled during active disease. The donor label of this sample is uncertain. Sequenced sample: peripheral blood. The chain carries TRBV28 and TRBJ1-2; 7 nucleotides agree with TRBD1. CDR3 bases: TGTGCCAGCAGTTCCCCGGGACAGCCAGGGATTGGCTACACCTTC. Residues: CASSSPGQPGIGYTF.